What follows are 27 T cell receptor beta chains derived from one specimen sequenced in a study of T cell repertoires and HLA-DP antigens. The assay was immunoSEQ multiplex PCR, and TCRdb's table has in-frame clones only and misses some. The data show around 110,000 clones, 90% to 95% seen once. Their target antigens are unknown. The sample was CD4+ T cells from PBMCs. Every receptor here comes from a woman in her late teens or twenties in good health and CMV-seronegative.

The V call is TRBV7-2, the J call TRBJ1-4; D remains unclear. CDR1 is SGHTA and CDR2 is FQGNSA in the germline V gene. V lost 4 bases and J lost 0, with 12 bases in between. The CDR3 covers 16 residues. CDR3 amino acids: CASSSRHGATNEKLFF. The DNA for the CDR3 is TGTGCCAGCAGCTCGAGACACGGTGCAACTAATGAAAAACTGTTTTTT.

The chain is built from TRBV2 and TRBJ2-1; D gene ambiguous. Germline V gene lookup returns CDR1 SNHLY and CDR2 FYNNEI. CDR3 length: 10 residues. The V gene lost 6 bases and the J gene lost 11 bases, with 8 bases spanning the gap. The CDR3 bases are TGTGCCAGCAGGATGAGTAAGCAGTTCTTC. Its translation is CASRMSKQFF.

The chain has TRBV29-1 and TRBJ2-5, with 8 bases matching TRBD1. CDR1 and CDR2 from the germline V gene are SQVTM and ANQGSEA. V dropped 6 bases and J dropped 6; count of bases not matched to a gene: 6. The CDR3 extends over 12 amino acids. This CDR3 reads CSVRTGQQTQYF. The DNA for the CDR3 is TGCAGCGTCAGGACAGGGCAACAGACCCAGTACTTC.

The rearrangement links TRBV10-3 to TRBJ2-3; 15 positions agree with TRBD2. Germline assignment: CDR1 ENHRY and CDR2 SYGVKD. Trimming took 6 bases from V and 6 from J; bases not matched to a gene: 7. The CDR3 has 16 amino acids. CDR3: CAIRPGLAGGSDTQYF. As DNA, the CDR3 is TGTGCCATCAGGCCTGGACTAGCGGGGGGGTCCGATACGCAGTATTTT.

The count of this clone is one. The CDR3, as DNA: TGTGCCAGCTCACCCGGGGACAGGTCTCAAGAGACCCAGTACTTC. Its translation: CASSPGDRSQETQYF. The chain employs TRBV18 and TRBJ2-5; 8 nucleotides align to TRBD1. Germline lookup yields CDR1 KGHSH and CDR2 LQKENI. The J segment lost 2 bases and the V segment lost 3 bases, leaving 5 bases of the junction unmatched. The CDR3 is 15 residues long.

This chain joins TRBV19 and TRBJ2-7; 8 positions match TRBD2. Unmatched junction bases numbered 7, after V lost 4 bases and J lost 2 bases. The CDR3 extends over 15 amino acids. From germline, CDR1 is LNHDA and CDR2 SQIVND (reference sequence). DNA for the CDR3: TGTGCCAGTAGTAACTATGCGGGAGGACCCTACGAGCAGTACTTC. Translation gives CASSNYAGGPYEQYF.

The count of this clone is one. The chain has TRBV9 and TRBJ2-2; D is uncertain. V shed 0 bases and J shed 8 bases, with 5 bases lying between them. The CDR3 is made up of 12 amino acids. Per germline, CDR1 SGDLS and CDR2 YYNGEE. CDR3 sequence (DNA): TGTGCCAGCAGCGTAGGTGGTGGGGAGCTGTTTTTT. Protein sequence: CASSVGGGELFF.

V usage is TRBV21-1 and J usage is TRBJ2-7; the DNA was not compared with TRBD2, the D call given in the table. TRBV21-1 is a recognized pseudogene. The CDR3 is 15 amino acids. CDR3 bases: TGTGCCAGCAGTAGGAGGGGCTCGGCCGGGGACGAGCAGTACTTC. This sequence encodes CASSRRGSAGDEQYF.

J is TRBJ1-6 and V is TRBV5-3; D remains ambiguous. TRBV5-3 qualifies as an ORF whose function is uncertain. V dropped 2 bases and J dropped 4 bases, with 13 bases sitting between them. The CDR3 sequence is 16 residues long. The chain's CDR3 is CARSLSRPHYNSPLHF. As DNA, the CDR3 is TGTGCCAGAAGCTTATCCCGACCCCATTATAATTCACCCCTCCACTTT.

The chain recombines TRBV6-5 with TRBJ1-4, with 8 bases aligning to TRBD1. Per the germline V gene, CDR1 is MNHEY and CDR2 is SVGAGI. Unmatched junction bases numbered 3, after V lost 6 bases and J lost 3 bases. CDR3 length: 14 residues. The CDR3 DNA sequence: TGTGCCAGCAGACCGGGACAGGCTAATGAAAAACTGTTTTTT. This translates into CASRPGQANEKLFF.

V and J are TRBV5-1 and TRBJ1-1; D is ambiguous. V dropped 1 base and J dropped 1 base, with 14 bases sitting between them. The germline V gene encodes CDR1 SGHRS and CDR2 YFSETQ. The CDR3 is made up of 16 amino acids. CDR3 DNA: TGCGCCAGCAGCTTGAGTGAAAACCTCAGGAACACTGAAGCTTTCTTT. It encodes CASSLSENLRNTEAFF.

The chain recombines TRBV5-6 with TRBJ2-3; D is undetermined. Germline assignment: CDR1 SGHDT and CDR2 YYEEEE. V lost 3 bases and J 3 bases, leaving 17 bases between the germline ends. The CDR3 sequence is 16 residues long. CDR3 residues: CASSSAYLRSTDTQYF. The CDR3, as DNA: TGTGCCAGCAGCTCCGCCTACCTGAGATCGACAGATACGCAGTATTTT.

This clone has a single count. The rearrangement uses TRBV29-1 and TRBJ2-7; D is perhaps TRBD2 (6 bases). Germline V gene lookup returns CDR1 SQVTM and CDR2 ANQGSEA. The CDR3 is 15 amino acids. V was cut by 6 bases and J by 1 base, with 19 bases left in between. CDR3 sequence (DNA): TGCAGCGTCGCCCCCTCCGGGACTCCTTCCTACGAGCAGTACTTC. Translation: CSVAPSGTPSYEQYF.

The rearrangement uses TRBV2 and TRBJ2-2; a possible D gene is TRBD1 (5 bases). The germline V gene encodes CDR1 SNHLY and CDR2 FYNNEI. This CDR3 has 15 amino acids. Between the trimmed V and J ends, which lost 5 bases and 5 bases, there was a span of 15 bases. CDR3 residues: CASSRGQVSTGELFF. CDR3 nucleotides: TGTGCCAGCAGTAGGGGCCAGGTATCGACCGGGGAGCTGTTTTTT.

The V gene is TRBV5-4, the J gene TRBJ2-3; the D gene is possibly TRBD1 (5 bases). Per the germline V gene, CDR1 is SGHNT and CDR2 is YYREEE (reference sequence). Trimming took off 0 bases at V and 2 bases at J, with 7 bases between the two ends. CDR3 length: 14 amino acids. The CDR3 DNA is TGTGCCAGCAGCTTGGACAGGATCACAGATACGCAGTATTTT. It is translated as CASSLDRITDTQYF.

This clone was counted once. The chain employs TRBV7-3 and TRBJ2-5, with TRBD2 identical over 11 bases. Germline lookup yields CDR1 SGHTA and CDR2 FQGTGA. The CDR3 loop spans 17 amino acids. The J segment lost 6 bases and the V segment lost 5 bases, leaving 14 bases of the junction unmatched. CDR3 protein: CASSQGSTSGVGQTQYF. In nucleotides, the CDR3 is TGTGCCAGCAGCCAGGGATCGACTAGCGGGGTTGGGCAGACCCAGTACTTC.

The V call is TRBV6-1, the J call TRBJ2-7; 7 bases map to TRBD2. This CDR3 contains 15 residues. Unmatched junction bases numbered 2, after V lost 0 bases and J lost 0 bases. Germline lookup yields CDR1 MNHNS and CDR2 SASEGT. The CDR3 DNA reads as TGTGCCAGCAGTGAAGCGGGGACTATCTCCTACGAGCAGTACGTC. This sequence encodes CASSEAGTISYEQYV.

This CDR3 is CASSLHRLASEQFF. CDR3 in DNA: TGTGCCAGCAGCTTACACCGACTAGCCTCTGAGCAGTTCTTC. The chain couples TRBV11-3 to TRBJ2-1; 7 bases are a match to TRBD2. V was clipped by 2 bases and J by 9 bases; unmatched bases: 7. CDR1 is SGHNT, CDR2 YENEEA, per germline. The CDR3 consists of 14 residues.

This chain uses TRBV9 with TRBJ2-1, with unresolved D. V lost 0 bases and J lost 4, with 17 bases in between. The CDR3 is made up of 17 amino acids. Germline V gives CDR1 SGDLS, CDR2 YYNGEE. The CDR3, as DNA: TGTGCCAGCAGCGTAGCAGTGGACCTAAGCGTGTACAATGAGCAGTTCTTC. Amino acid sequence: CASSVAVDLSVYNEQFF.

This sequence joins TRBV11-2 and TRBJ1-2; D is unresolved. Trimming took 1 base from V and 5 from J, leaving 8 bases between them. The CDR3 length is 13 residues. Germline CDR1 SGHAT, CDR2 FQNNGV. CDR3 coding DNA: TGTGCCAGCAGCTTAGTAACGTTATATGGCTACACCTTC. Translated, it gives CASSLVTLYGYTF.

V usage is TRBV21-1 and J usage is TRBJ2-7; no DNA check was done on the table's D call, TRBD1. TRBV21-1 is recorded as a pseudogene. The CDR3 sequence is 18 residues long. CDR3 protein: CASSNKALGQGGTYEQYV. DNA for the CDR3: TGTGCCAGCAGCAACAAGGCCCTGGGACAGGGAGGCACCTACGAGCAGTACGTC.

This chain uses TRBV30 with TRBJ2-3; 8 bases are shared with TRBD1. Germline CDR1 is GTSNPN and CDR2 is SVGIG (reference sequence). This CDR3 comprises 15 residues. J gave up 3 bases and V 1 base, and 6 bases lay outside the gene matches. CDR3 in DNA: TGTGCCTGGAGTGGGGCAGGGGGCGCGACAGATACGCAGTATTTT. It encodes CAWSGAGGATDTQYF.

Concerning this clone: This CDR3 is also generated by other DNA sequences in the sample. The chain is built from TRBV29-1 and TRBJ2-5, with D unclear. The length of the CDR3 is 13 residues. The germline V gene has CDR1 SQVTM and CDR2 ANQGSEA. V dropped 6 bases and J dropped 5 bases, with 16 bases sitting between them. DNA of the CDR3: TGCAGCGTGGGCGGTAGGGCCGTGGAGACCCAGTACTTC. Translated, it gives CSVGGRAVETQYF.

The J gene is TRBJ2-4, the V gene TRBV28; 7 bases are a match to TRBD2. The junction had 10 bases not matched to a gene; V was cut back by 2 bases and J by 0 bases. CDR1 MDHEN and CDR2 SYDVKM come from the germline V gene. This CDR3 has 18 residues. The CDR3 region is CASSLEGGAKLAKNIQYF. DNA for the CDR3: TGTGCCAGCAGTTTAGAGGGAGGGGCGAAACTAGCCAAAAACATTCAGTACTTC. The full variable domain, its missing parts supplied by reference TRBV28 and TRBJ2-4, is DVKVTQSSRYLVKRTGEKVFLECVQDMDHENMFWYRQDPGLGLRLIYFSYDVKMKEKGDIPEGYSVSREKKERFSLILESASTNQTSMYLCASSLEGGAKLAKNIQYFGAGTRLSVL.

DNA for the CDR3: TGTGCCAGCAGTTACTCGAGGACGCCAAGAAACAATGAGCAGTTCTTC. Protein sequence: CASSYSRTPRNNEQFF. The J gene is TRBJ2-1, the V gene TRBV6-5, with D unclear. Germline lookup yields CDR1 MNHEY and CDR2 SVGAGI. The CDR3 contains 16 residues. Trimming took off 0 bases at V and 5 bases at J, with 14 bases between the two ends.

CDR3 loop: CAWSEGIPLGGYTF. CDR3 coding DNA: TGTGCCTGGAGTGAGGGCATCCCCTTGGGTGGCTACACCTTC. V usage is TRBV30 and J usage is TRBJ1-2; D unclear. Trimming took 1 base from V and 7 from J, leaving 16 bases between them. CDR1 and CDR2 from the germline V gene are GTSNPN and SVGIG (reference sequence). The CDR3 has 14 amino acids.

The chain joins TRBV6-1 to TRBJ2-2; the D is unclear. The length of the CDR3 is 15 residues. V was shortened by 5 bases and J by 2 bases, with 12 bases between the two germline ends. The V gene's germline CDR1 is MNHNS and CDR2 SASEGT. CDR3 region: CASSRYTANTGELFF. DNA of the CDR3: TGTGCCAGCAGTCGATACACGGCAAACACCGGGGAGCTGTTTTTT.